The sequence of this T cell receptor (beta chain) was determined in a study of T cells in localized non-small cell lung cancer. Study-level points and caveats: Higher blood T cell density went with longer overall survival.

Germline lookup yields CDR1 SQVTM and CDR2 ANQGSEA. CDR3 length: 11 residues. Trimming took 8 bases from V and 6 from J, leaving 13 bases between them. Worth noting for this clone: The antigen is unknown.

The assay was immunoSEQ multiplex PCR, and TCRdb's table has in-frame clones only and misses some. The profile shows tens of thousands of clones, approximately 84% of them singletons. This rearrangement joins TRBV29-1 to TRBJ1-2; a weak D match, TRBD1 (5 bases). This specimen consisted of peripheral blood, obtained before any cancer treatment. This receptor was obtained from a female donor older than 55 with stage I lung adenocarcinoma. CDR3 DNA: TGCAGCCTCGGGGGGGACGATGGCTACACCTTC. Protein: CSLGGDDGYTF.